This passage covers 23 T cell receptor beta chains from one sample sequenced in a study of cytomegalovirus exposure and HLA in healthy donors. 13 Jbeta primers and 60 Vbeta primers were used for the PCR. The method was immunoSEQ multiplex PCR; TCRdb's version includes in-frame clones alone and lacks a portion of them. The sample yields roughly 190,000 clones, under 80% seen once. The sequencing input was PBMCs. The receptors were gathered from a female donor in good health and CMV-seronegative.

J is TRBJ2-3 and V is TRBV14; unclear D gene. Germline V gene lookup returns CDR1 SGHDN and CDR2 FVKESK. The V end lost 2 bases, the J end lost 8 bases, and 5 bases lay between the germline ends. This CDR3 has 11 amino acids. CDR3 sequence reads: CASSQSFTQYF. In nucleotides, the CDR3 is TGTGCCAGCAGCCAATCCTTTACGCAGTATTTT.

The rearrangement links TRBV6-5 to TRBJ1-2; TRBD1 matches 7 bases. Germline loops: CDR1 MNHEY, CDR2 SVGAGI. CDR3 length: 15 residues. V trimming: 2 bases; J trimming: 1 base; junction bases outside the gene matches: 4. CDR3: CASSYRGRINYGYTF. The CDR3 DNA reads TGTGCCAGCAGTTACAGGGGGCGCATTAACTATGGCTACACCTTC.

The rearrangement links TRBV5-1 to TRBJ2-1, with 10 nucleotides matching TRBD1. The germline CDR1 and CDR2 sequences are SGHRS and YFSETQ. The junction had 4 bases not matched to a gene; V was cut back by 4 bases and J by 3 bases. The CDR3 sequence is 15 residues long. CDR3 sequence (DNA): TGCGCCAGCAGCCCGGGACAGGGGCTCTACAATGAGCAGTTCTTC. Amino acids: CASSPGQGLYNEQFF.

The CDR3 nucleotides read TGTGCCTGGTCAACAGGGCTCACCGGGGAGCTGTTTTTT. This translates into CAWSTGLTGELFF. The chain uses TRBV30 and TRBJ2-2; tentative D call: TRBD1 (6 bases). V shed 5 bases and J shed 4 bases, with 11 bases lying between them. This CDR3 spans 13 amino acids. Germline V gene sequence: CDR1 GTSNPN, CDR2 SVGIG (reference sequence).

The chain combines TRBV5-6 with TRBJ1-5, with a possible D match to TRBD1 (5 bases). Germline values: CDR1 SGHDT, CDR2 YYEEEE. The CDR3 totals 13 residues. Trimming left V 5 bases short and J 3 bases short, with 9 bases between. The CDR3: CASSDSINQPQHF. The CDR3, as DNA: TGTGCCAGCAGTGACAGTATCAATCAGCCCCAGCATTTT.

The V gene is TRBV15, the J gene TRBJ1-6, with 7 nucleotides matching TRBD1. V lost 1 base to trimming and J lost 10 bases; unmatched junction nucleotides: 7. CDR3 size: 15 residues. Germline loops: CDR1 LNHNV, CDR2 YYDKDF (reference sequence). This CDR3 reads CATSRGGTASSPLHF. CDR3 in DNA: TGTGCCACCAGCAGAGGGGGGACAGCAAGCTCACCCCTCCACTTT.

The CDR3 reads CASSPGIAASYEQYF. The CDR3 DNA sequence: TGTGCCAGCAGCCCCGGAATAGCGGCTTCCTACGAGCAGTACTTC. The chain is built from TRBV7-8 and TRBJ2-7, with D maybe TRBD2 (6 bases). The CDR3 totals 15 residues. The germline gives CDR1 SGHVS, CDR2 FQNEAQ. V was clipped by 5 bases and J by 1 base, with 15 bases between them.

The chain couples TRBV7-3 to TRBJ1-3; no clear D gene. The V gene lost 5 bases and the J gene lost 1 base, with 6 bases spanning the gap. Germline V gene data show CDR1 as SGHTA and CDR2 as FQGTGA. This CDR3 contains 13 residues. The CDR3 region has the DNA TGTGCCAGCAGCCGAGGGTCTGGAAACACCATATATTTT. It yields the protein CASSRGSGNTIYF.

This clone was seen just once. The V gene is TRBV7-9, the J gene TRBJ1-5; no firm D call. The CDR3 is 14 residues long. In germline, CDR1 is SEHNR, CDR2 FQNEAQ (reference sequence). With 5 bases removed from V and 0 bases from J, the gap between germline ends came to 8 bases. In nucleotides, the CDR3 is TGTGCCAGCAGCCCCGAGGATAGCAATCAGCCCCAGCATTTT. Translating it yields CASSPEDSNQPQHF.

The J gene is TRBJ1-4, the V gene TRBV4-1; tentatively, D is TRBD1 (5 bases). The CDR3 is made up of 15 amino acids. Looked up from germline, CDR1 is MGHRA and CDR2 is YSYEKL. V lost 1 base and J 10 bases, leaving 16 bases between the germline ends. The CDR3 bases are TGCGCCAGCAGCCAAGCAGACTTAGGGGTGGTAAAACTGTTTTTT. Its protein is CASSQADLGVVKLFF.

The V gene is TRBV28, the J gene TRBJ2-3; D perhaps matches TRBD2 (5 bases). The germline V gene has CDR1 MDHEN and CDR2 SYDVKM. Trimming cost V 3 bases and J 0 bases, with 10 bases left between them. The CDR3 length is 15 residues. Here the CDR3 reads CASSLRTPSTDTQYF. In DNA form, the CDR3 reads TGTGCCAGCAGTTTGAGGACTCCTAGCACAGATACGCAGTATTTT.

CDR3 residues: CASSTSRDRVAYNEQFF. The CDR3 region has the DNA TGCGCCAGCAGCACATCCCGGGACAGGGTCGCCTACAATGAGCAGTTCTTC. V usage is TRBV5-1 and J usage is TRBJ2-1; TRBD1 matches 9 bases. After removal of 4 bases from V and 2 bases from J, the junction contained 10 bases not matched to a gene. Germline V gene lookup returns CDR1 SGHRS and CDR2 YFSETQ. This CDR3 comprises 17 residues.

The chain is built from TRBV5-4 and TRBJ1-2; the match to TRBD1 covers 8 bases. V dropped 0 bases and J dropped 3; count of bases not matched to a gene: 7. The CDR3 totals 16 residues. Germline CDR1 and CDR2: SGHNT and YYREEE (reference sequence). DNA for the CDR3: TGTGCCAGCAGCTTGGGGGGACAGGAGCTTTACTATGGCTACACCTTC. Protein sequence: CASSLGGQELYYGYTF.

This clone was detected once. The junction and the germline gene differ at one end; a read error may be behind it. The chain carries TRBV7-9 and TRBJ2-1; 7 bases fit TRBD2. CDR3 length equals 15 residues. Germline CDR1 reads SEHNR; CDR2 reads FQNEAQ (reference sequence). The CDR3 protein is CASSLAFGGDNEQFF. CDR3 nucleotide sequence: TGTGCCAGCAGCCTAGCATTTGGGGGGGACAATGAGCAGTTCTTC.

The chain is built from TRBV11-2 and TRBJ2-1; TRBD1 agrees at 9 bases. Trimming at V came to 1 base and at J to 7 bases, leaving 5 bases not matched to a gene. The CDR3 is made up of 15 amino acids. Germline CDR1 is SGHAT and CDR2 is FQNNGV. The CDR3 sequence: CASSLVGQGFNEQFF. The CDR3 DNA reads as TGTGCCAGCAGCTTAGTGGGACAGGGATTTAATGAGCAGTTCTTC.

The chain combines TRBV6-6 with TRBJ2-1; D unresolved. This CDR3 is built from 14 residues. Germline V CDR1 and CDR2: MNHNY, SVGAGI (reference sequence). Trimming stripped 0 bases from V and 7 bases from J, with 10 bases between. CDR3 in DNA: TGTGCCAGCAGTTACTCGGTCGCGAAGAATGAGCAGTTCTTC. Translating it yields CASSYSVAKNEQFF.

The rearrangement uses TRBV4-1 and TRBJ1-4; 8 bases fit TRBD1. Trimming at V came to 1 base and at J to 6 bases, leaving 10 bases not matched to a gene. Germline assignment: CDR1 MGHRA and CDR2 YSYEKL. The CDR3 loop spans 17 amino acids. The CDR3 loop reads CASSQGSLDRGYEKLFF. The CDR3 bases are TGCGCCAGCAGCCAAGGCAGCCTCGACAGGGGTTATGAAAAACTGTTTTTT.

The chain employs TRBV6-1 and TRBJ1-5; 7 bases fit TRBD1. The V gene end was trimmed by 5 bases and the J gene end by 9 bases; junction bases not matched to a gene: 10. The CDR3 spans 14 residues. In germline, CDR1 is MNHNS, CDR2 SASEGT. The CDR3 DNA is TGTGCCAGCAGTCCAACAGGGGACTTGGGGCCCCAGCATTTT. It encodes CASSPTGDLGPQHF.

This clone was seen once. V and J are TRBV9 and TRBJ1-2, with D perhaps matching TRBD1 (5 bases). V lost 4 bases, J lost 0 bases, and 13 bases lay in between. Germline V CDR1 and CDR2: SGDLS, YYNGEE. This CDR3 is 15 amino acids long. CDR3: CASSPMPGSNYGYTF. Written as DNA, the CDR3 is TGTGCCAGCAGCCCGATGCCAGGGTCTAACTATGGCTACACCTTC. Using reference TRBV9 and TRBJ1-2 for the parts outside the CDR3, the full variable domain is DSGVTQTPKHLITATGQRVTLRCSPRSGDLSVYWYQQSLDQGLQFLIQYYNGEERAKGNILERFSAQQFPDLHSELNLSSLELGDSALYFCASSPMPGSNYGYTFGSGTRLTVV.

The rearrangement joins TRBV20-1 to TRBJ1-2; D unresolved. Germline CDR1 DFQATT, CDR2 SNEGSKA (reference sequence). Trimming shortened V by 5 bases and J by 4 bases, and 5 bases separated the two germline ends. This CDR3 is 10 amino acids long. The CDR3: CSAAPYGYTF. The CDR3 DNA follows: TGCAGTGCTGCGCCCTATGGCTACACCTTC.

This clone was counted a few times. A junction end diverges from the germline sequence, so it may reflect a read error. The rearrangement uses TRBV16 and TRBJ1-2; 8 nucleotides align to TRBD1. The CDR3 covers 13 residues. Germline lookup yields CDR1 KGHSY and CDR2 FQNENV. In DNA, the CDR3 is TGTGCCAGCAGCCAATCACCTGGGGACAGGCCCTTCTTC. Translated: CASSQSPGDRPFF.

J is TRBJ2-6 and V is TRBV19; maybe TRBD1 (6 bases). Per germline, CDR1 LNHDA and CDR2 SQIVND (reference sequence). The length of the CDR3 is 16 residues. V was pared by 4 bases and J by 4 bases, with 14 bases between. The CDR3 region is CASSKYGTPGANVLTF. The CDR3 DNA reads TGTGCCAGTAGTAAGTATGGGACACCAGGGGCCAACGTCCTGACTTTC.

The CDR3 sequence: CASLPSGFSAGELFF. CDR3 nucleotides: TGTGCCAGCCTCCCATCGGGGTTTTCGGCCGGGGAGCTGTTTTTT. The rearrangement uses TRBV27 and TRBJ2-2, with D possibly matching TRBD2 (5 bases). This CDR3 region has 15 residues. With 8 bases removed from V and 6 bases from J, the gap between germline ends came to 19 bases. From germline, CDR1 is MNHEY and CDR2 SMNVEV (reference sequence).